This T cell receptor (beta chain) was found in a study of cytomegalovirus exposure and HLA in healthy donors. Study in general: A subsequent analysis stated that the 100 to 150 validation repertoires were run on the same platform as the roughly 670 first-cohort repertoires. General observations from the study: According to the study, approximately 150 TCR beta chains were cytomegalovirus-associated.

The CDR3 consists of 11 residues. Germline CDR1 SEHNR, CDR2 FQNEAQ (reference sequence). V was clipped by 8 bases and J by 4 bases; unmatched bases: 2. Details on this clone: Its matching antigen is unknown.

Sequenced by immunoSEQ multiplex PCR; TCRdb stores in-frame clones only, minus some. The table includes a few hundred thousand clones, 90% detected once. This TCR derives from a woman aged 25 to 39 in good health and CMV-seronegative. Sequencing was done on a sample of PBMCs. The V gene is TRBV7-9, the J gene TRBJ2-7, with 7 bases fitting TRBD1. CDR3 protein: CASEGAYEQYF. DNA of the CDR3: TGTGCCAGCGAGGGGGCTTACGAGCAGTACTTC.